Described below is a single T cell receptor (beta chain) sequence and its context. Its target is unknown. This may be a read error, as it is one base from a much larger clone. MiXCR was run by TCRdb on the 5' RACE reads, yielding one entry per CDR3 protein. The table shows about 130,000 distinct CDR3 sequences, with 6.6% occurring only once. The data were obtained in a study of T cells after yellow fever vaccination. Across the study: Where fractions had low cell numbers, libraries were prepared from them with the SMART-Seq v4 Ultra Low Input RNA kit.

V shed 7 bases, J shed 4 bases, and the junction held 4 bases outside the gene matches. The CDR3 extends over 12 amino acids. Looked up from germline, CDR1 is ENHRY and CDR2 is SYGVKD. Notes on the study in general: Researchers report a weaker secondary response that nonetheless peaked faster, day 5 versus 15. FACS-sorted repertoires might harbor abundant contaminating clonotypes from the bulk population. Most clones from primary vaccination resurfaced after the booster (around 97% CD4, approximately 87% CD8).

The sequenced sample was CD4+ T cells sorted from PBMCs, obtained 10 days after the yellow fever booster vaccination. This TCR was recovered from a young man who received the YFV17D yellow fever vaccine. The V gene is TRBV10-3, the J gene TRBJ2-7; 7 nucleotides align to TRBD1. As DNA, the CDR3 is TGTGCCATCAATGACAGGGAGTACGAGCAGTACTTC. This translates into CAINDREYEQYF.